The entry that follows covers one T cell receptor beta chain sequence. These data are taken from a study of blood T cell repertoires in COVID-19. Study in general: From the United States, Italy and Spain came samples of acute and convalescent COVID-19.

Per germline, CDR1 LNHDA and CDR2 SQIVND (reference sequence). The CDR3 totals 11 residues. The V end lost 6 bases, the J end lost 3 bases, and 5 bases lay between the germline ends. Per the authors' pipeline: The assay estimated nucleated cells by amplifying reference gene primers. Sequencing was performed with immunoSEQ multiplex PCR; in TCRdb, only in-frame clones are kept and a portion is missing. D and trimming come from the DNA, and the V and J calls and clone size come from that table. The sample yields around 200,000 clones, roughly 80% seen once. The sequenced sample was peripheral blood. The rearrangement links TRBV19 to TRBJ1-1; D unclear. This clonotype was sampled from a human donor in a cohort sampled during active COVID-19. The CDR3 region has the DNA TGTGCCAGTAGGGTAGACACTGAAGCTTTCTTT. Encoded protein: CASRVDTEAFF.